The present TCR beta chain was sequenced within a study of cytomegalovirus exposure and HLA in healthy donors. Study conclusions and caveats: For TCR beta chains, V- and J-gene trimming was later linked to a missense DCLRE1C variant.

In regard to this clone: Antigen unknown.

The CDR3 runs to 16 residues. CDR1 is SEHNR, CDR2 FQNEAQ, per germline (reference sequence). The V gene end was trimmed by 5 bases and the J gene end by 5 bases; junction bases not matched to a gene: 9. The study ran its PCR with 60 Vbeta and 13 Jbeta primers. Some clones are missing from TCRdb's copy, which holds only in-frame ones; the method was immunoSEQ multiplex PCR. This table has 90,000 or so clones, 65% to 80% appearing once. The sequence came from a woman aged 50 to 65 in good health and CMV-seropositive. This rearrangement joins TRBV7-9 to TRBJ2-1; 10 nucleotides agree with TRBD2. The sequencing input was PBMCs. CDR3 bases: TGTGCCAGCAGCACCCCCAGCGGGAGGGTTAACAATGAGCAGTTCTTC. Translating it yields CASSTPSGRVNNEQFF.